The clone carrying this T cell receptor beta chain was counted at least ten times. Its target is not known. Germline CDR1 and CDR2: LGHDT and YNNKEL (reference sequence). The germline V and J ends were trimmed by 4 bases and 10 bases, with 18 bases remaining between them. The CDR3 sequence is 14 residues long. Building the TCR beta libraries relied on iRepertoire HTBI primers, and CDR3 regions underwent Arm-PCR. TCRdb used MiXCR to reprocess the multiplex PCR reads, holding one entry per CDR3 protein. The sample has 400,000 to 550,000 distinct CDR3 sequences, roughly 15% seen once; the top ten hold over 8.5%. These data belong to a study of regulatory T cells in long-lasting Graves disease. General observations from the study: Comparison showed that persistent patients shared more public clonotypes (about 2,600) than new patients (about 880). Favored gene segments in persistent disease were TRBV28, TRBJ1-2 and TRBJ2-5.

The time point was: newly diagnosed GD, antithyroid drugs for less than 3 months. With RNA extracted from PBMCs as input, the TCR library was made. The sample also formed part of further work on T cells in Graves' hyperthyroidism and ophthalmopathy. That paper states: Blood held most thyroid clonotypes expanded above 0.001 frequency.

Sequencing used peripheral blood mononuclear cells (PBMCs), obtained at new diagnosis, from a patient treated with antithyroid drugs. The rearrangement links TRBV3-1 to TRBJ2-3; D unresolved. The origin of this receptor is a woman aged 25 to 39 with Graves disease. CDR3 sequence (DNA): TGTGCCAGCAGCCCCACCGACCCCTTAACTTCGCAGTATTTT. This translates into CASSPTDPLTSQYF.